The 27 T cell receptor beta chains presented below share a single source sample, sequenced in a study of blood T cell repertoires in COVID-19. Clones were sequenced by immunoSEQ multiplex PCR, and TCRdb holds only the in-frame ones, with some missing. The sample lists about 220,000 clones; approximately 80% were seen once. Sequencing input: peripheral blood. All receptors come from a human donor in a cohort sampled during active COVID-19.

The chain employs TRBV6-2 or TRBV6-3 and TRBJ1-4; the match to TRBD1 covers 8 bases. The J segment lost 7 bases and the V segment lost 4 bases, leaving 8 bases of the junction unmatched. The CDR3 is 15 amino acids. The germline V gene encodes CDR1 MNHEY and CDR2 SVGEGT. CDR3 nucleotide sequence: TGTGCCAGCAGTTCAGGTCGGACAGGGCGTGAAAAACTGTTTTTT. It is translated as CASSSGRTGREKLFF.

This chain joins TRBV25-1 and TRBJ2-4, with a tentative D call TRBD2 (5 bases). Germline CDR1 is MGHDK and CDR2 is SYGVNS. This CDR3 has 13 residues. V shed 8 bases and J shed 8 bases, with 16 bases lying between them. CDR3 in amino acids: CASRKEGGYIQYF. Written as DNA, the CDR3 is TGTGCCAGCCGCAAAGAAGGAGGATACATTCAGTACTTC.

The chain links TRBV2 to TRBJ2-5; the match to TRBD2 covers 7 bases. Germline CDR1 and CDR2: SNHLY and FYNNEI. The CDR3 totals 13 residues. After removal of 6 bases from V and 4 bases from J, the junction contained 5 bases not matched to a gene. The CDR3 nucleotides read TGTGCCAGCAGCAGCAGGGAGGGAGAGACCCAGTACTTC. It specifies CASSSREGETQYF.

The chain joins TRBV14 to TRBJ2-5; weak D call: TRBD1 (6 bases). V lost 4 bases and J 5 bases, leaving 11 bases between the germline ends. Germline V gene lookup returns CDR1 SGHDN and CDR2 FVKESK. The CDR3 length is 13 residues. CDR3 nucleotide sequence: TGTGCCAGCAGCCGGAATACAGGGGAGACCCAGTACTTC. It translates to CASSRNTGETQYF. Drawing the rest from reference TRBV14 and TRBJ2-5, the complete variable domain is EAGVTQFPSHSVIEKGQTVTLRCDPISGHDNLYWYRRVMGKEIKFLLHFVKESKQDESGMPNNRFLAERTGGTYSTLKVQPAELEDSGVYFCASSRNTGETQYFGPGTRLLVL.

This clone was seen a single time. J is TRBJ1-5 and V is TRBV4-1; 11 nucleotides agree with TRBD1. The CDR3 runs 17 residues. The V gene end was trimmed by 0 bases and the J gene end by 6 bases; junction bases not matched to a gene: 7. Germline-derived CDR1 and CDR2 are MGHRA and YSYEKL. The CDR3 region has the DNA TGCGCCAGCAGCCAAGATCCGGGACAGGGGGAAGGTCAGCCCCAGCATTTT. Protein sequence: CASSQDPGQGEGQPQHF.

The chain has TRBV2 and TRBJ2-6; D possibly corresponds to TRBD1 (5 bases). Trimming took 10 bases from V and 2 from J, leaving 18 bases between them. Germline V gene data show CDR1 as SNHLY and CDR2 as FYNNEI. The CDR3 length is 16 residues. DNA of the CDR3: TGTGCCACCTCGCACAGGCACCGCACTGGGGCCAACGTCCTGACTTTC. This encodes CATSHRHRTGANVLTF.

The chain has TRBV25-1 and TRBJ1-1, with a tentative D call TRBD1 (6 bases). Trimming removed 3 bases from V and 4 bases from J, with 15 bases in between. In germline, CDR1 is MGHDK, CDR2 SYGVNS. The CDR3 runs 15 residues. Here the CDR3 DNA reads TGTGCCAGCAGTGACCCCACAGGGTCCAGCACTGAAGCTTTCTTT. Amino acid sequence: CASSDPTGSSTEAFF.

The chain employs TRBV7-9 and TRBJ1-4, with 8 positions matching TRBD1. The CDR3 spans 17 residues. The junction had 8 bases not matched to a gene; V was cut back by 5 bases and J by 0 bases. Germline V gene lookup returns CDR1 SEHNR and CDR2 FQNEAQ (reference sequence). CDR3 nucleotide sequence: TGTGCCAGCAGCCCTGGGACAGGACGACCAACTAATGAAAAACTGTTTTTT. Translation: CASSPGTGRPTNEKLFF.

The V call is TRBV9, the J call TRBJ1-2; possibly TRBD1 for D (5 bases). The germline CDR1 and CDR2 sequences are SGDLS and YYNGEE. The CDR3 is 17 amino acids. Trimming removed 0 bases at V and 2 bases at J, with 17 bases between. CDR3 sequence: CASSVAVRATMNYGYTF. CDR3 sequence (DNA): TGTGCCAGCAGCGTAGCGGTCAGGGCCACGATGAACTATGGCTACACCTTC.

This chain connects TRBV11-2 to TRBJ2-5; D is possibly TRBD2 (5 bases). The CDR3 totals 17 residues. V lost 1 base to trimming and J lost 4 bases, with 19 bases between them. The germline CDR1 and CDR2 sequences are SGHAT and FQNNGV. The CDR3 region is CASSLGVAGGRGETQYF. The CDR3 DNA is TGTGCCAGCAGCTTAGGTGTTGCAGGCGGCCGGGGAGAGACCCAGTACTTC. Together with reference TRBV11-2 and TRBJ2-5, the CDR3 gives the full variable domain: EAGVAQSPRYKIIEKRQSVAFWCNPISGHATLYWYQQILGQGPKLLIQFQNNGVVDDSQLPKDRFSAERLKGVDSTLKIQPAKLEDSAVYLCASSLGVAGGRGETQYFGPGTRLLVL.

This clone was seen repeatedly, ten times or more. The CDR3 DNA is TGTGCCAGCAGTCGGTCTAGCGGGTCCTCCTACGAGCAGTACTTC. It is translated as CASSRSSGSSYEQYF. The chain recombines TRBV2 with TRBJ2-7; 8 bases match TRBD2. The V segment lost 5 bases and the J segment 0 bases; nucleotides outside the gene matches: 6. Per germline, CDR1 SNHLY and CDR2 FYNNEI. The CDR3 runs to 15 residues.

V usage is TRBV2 and J usage is TRBJ2-3; 9 bases map to TRBD2. The CDR3 loop spans 15 amino acids. Germline CDR1 SNHLY, CDR2 FYNNEI. The trim removed 7 bases at V and 2 bases at J, leaving 7 bases unmatched. In DNA, the CDR3 is TGTGCCAGCAAGGTCGCGGGGGGGAACACAGATACGCAGTATTTT. Residues: CASKVAGGNTDTQYF.

The chain links TRBV5-4 to TRBJ1-1, with D maybe TRBD1 (6 bases). V was shortened by 6 bases and J by 6 bases, with 9 bases between the two germline ends. From germline, CDR1 is SGHNT and CDR2 YYREEE (reference sequence). The CDR3 totals 11 residues. CDR3 sequence: CASKRGPEAFF. In DNA form, the CDR3 reads TGTGCCAGCAAGCGGGGGCCTGAAGCTTTCTTT.

The rearrangement joins TRBV11-2 to TRBJ2-7; D is unclear. The CDR3 consists of 13 residues. V lost 0 bases, J lost 2 bases, and 5 bases lay in between. The V gene's germline CDR1 is SGHAT and CDR2 FQNNGV. The CDR3 sequence: CASSLDRAYEQYF. CDR3 DNA sequence: TGTGCCAGCAGCTTAGATCGGGCCTACGAGCAGTACTTC.

The chain joins TRBV28 to TRBJ2-1, with TRBD1 matching 10 bases. Germline V gene lookup returns CDR1 MDHEN and CDR2 SYDVKM. This CDR3 contains 15 residues. V gave up 5 bases and J gave up 7 bases; unmatched junction bases: 8. The CDR3 is CASSPLDRGGNEQFF. Here the CDR3 DNA reads TGTGCCAGCAGTCCCCTGGACAGGGGGGGGAATGAGCAGTTCTTC.

In its sample, this clone was seen a few times. The chain joins TRBV7-9 to TRBJ2-3, with D tentatively TRBD2 (6 bases). The CDR3 sequence is 15 residues long. Per the germline V gene, CDR1 is SEHNR and CDR2 is FQNEAQ (reference sequence). V was cut by 5 bases and J by 10 bases, with 22 bases left in between. CDR3 in DNA: TGTGCCAGCAGCCAACAAGGGAGGAGGGCGGAAGCGCAGTATTTT. This codes for CASSQQGRRAEAQYF.

This chain connects TRBV27 to TRBJ1-2; D gene unclear. Trimming stripped 4 bases from V and 7 bases from J, with 13 bases between. Germline V gene sequence: CDR1 MNHEY, CDR2 SMNVEV (reference sequence). CDR3 length: 13 residues. The CDR3, as DNA: TGTGCCAGCAGTTCCCAACTGACAAGTGGCTACACCTTC. Its translation is CASSSQLTSGYTF.

The genes are TRBV27 and TRBJ1-5; 9 nucleotides agree with TRBD1. The germline V gene encodes CDR1 MNHEY and CDR2 SMNVEV (reference sequence). The CDR3 is 14 amino acids. V was clipped by 3 bases and J by 4 bases; unmatched bases: 1. CDR3 DNA sequence: TGTGCCAGCAGTTTTGGACAGGGGAATCAGCCCCAGCATTTT. It codes for CASSFGQGNQPQHF.

The gene calls are TRBV7-2 and TRBJ1-2; D not certain. Trimming took off 1 base at V and 4 bases at J, with 22 bases between the two ends. There are 18 residues in the CDR3. Germline assignment: CDR1 SGHTA and CDR2 FQGNSA. The CDR3 loop reads CASSLGFGSGIKGYGYTF. For the CDR3, the DNA is TGTGCCAGCAGCTTAGGCTTCGGGAGCGGCATAAAGGGCTATGGCTACACCTTC.

V usage is TRBV5-4 and J usage is TRBJ2-1, with D possibly TRBD1 on 5 matching bases. The CDR3 length is 13 residues. The germline CDR1 and CDR2 sequences are SGHNT and YYREEE (reference sequence). The ends were cut back, 2 bases at V and 6 bases at J, with 9 bases in the middle. CDR3 DNA sequence: TGTGCCAGCAGCTTAGGGGCTCTCAATGAGCAGTTCTTC. Protein: CASSLGALNEQFF.

Only a few counts were recorded for this clone. The chain employs TRBV7-9 and TRBJ2-7; TRBD1 aligns across 7 bases. Trimming cost V 5 bases and J 5 bases; bases outside gene matches: 12. Germline assignment: CDR1 SEHNR and CDR2 FQNEAQ (reference sequence). The CDR3 has 15 residues. The DNA of the CDR3 is TGTGCCAGCAGCCGTGGACAGGCAGGTAACCACGAGCAGTACTTC. Its translation is CASSRGQAGNHEQYF.

This clone was observed many times. The CDR3 sequence: CASEFSVNSNQPQHF. The CDR3 DNA sequence: TGTGCCAGCGAATTCAGCGTTAATAGCAATCAGCCCCAGCATTTT. This chain connects TRBV5-8 to TRBJ1-5; D is ambiguous. Germline V CDR1 and CDR2: SGHTS, YDEGEE. V was pared by 7 bases and J by 0 bases, with 14 bases between. The CDR3 is 15 residues long.

The gene calls are TRBV19 and TRBJ1-6; the match to TRBD1 covers 9 bases. V gave up 6 bases and J gave up 9 bases; unmatched junction bases: 3. The CDR3 extends over 13 amino acids. Germline CDR1 LNHDA, CDR2 SQIVND (reference sequence). CDR3 sequence (DNA): TGTGCCAGTAGGTGGACAGGGGTTTCACCCCTCCACTTT. It yields the protein CASRWTGVSPLHF.

The chain links TRBV3-1 (or the pseudogene TRBV3-2) to TRBJ2-1; 12 positions match TRBD2. Germline CDR1 and CDR2: LGHDT and YNNKEL (reference sequence). Trimming at V came to 3 bases and at J to 10 bases, leaving 7 bases not matched to a gene. The length of the CDR3 is 15 residues. The CDR3 loop reads CASSQTTSGRGEQFF. As DNA, the CDR3 is TGTGCCAGCAGCCAGACGACTAGCGGGAGAGGGGAGCAGTTCTTC.

The chain joins TRBV27 to TRBJ2-5; D may be TRBD1 (5 bases). The CDR3 consists of 17 residues. Germline CDR1 and CDR2: MNHEY and SMNVEV (reference sequence). Trimming took 3 bases from V and 7 from J, leaving 24 bases between them. The CDR3 sequence is CASSFYGDGLDRGTQYF. In nucleotides, the CDR3 is TGTGCCAGCAGTTTCTACGGTGACGGCCTGGATAGGGGGACCCAGTACTTC.

The chain links TRBV24-1 to TRBJ1-2, with TRBD1 matching over 7 bases. The ends lost 1 base at V and 8 bases at J; junction bases unmatched: 6. The V gene's germline CDR1 is KGHDR and CDR2 SFDVKD. The CDR3 loop spans 14 amino acids. CDR3 residues: CATSDFDRVGGYTF. The CDR3 coding sequence is TGTGCCACCAGTGATTTCGACAGGGTGGGCGGCTACACCTTC.

The chain couples TRBV3-1 (or the pseudogene TRBV3-2) to TRBJ1-6; D call uncertain. Trimming removed 6 bases from V and 8 bases from J, with 11 bases in between. There are 13 residues in the CDR3. Germline V CDR1 and CDR2: LGHDT, YNNKEL (reference sequence). The CDR3 nucleotides are TGTGCCAGCAGACTATGGGAGGATTCACCCCTCCACTTT. Its translation is CASRLWEDSPLHF.